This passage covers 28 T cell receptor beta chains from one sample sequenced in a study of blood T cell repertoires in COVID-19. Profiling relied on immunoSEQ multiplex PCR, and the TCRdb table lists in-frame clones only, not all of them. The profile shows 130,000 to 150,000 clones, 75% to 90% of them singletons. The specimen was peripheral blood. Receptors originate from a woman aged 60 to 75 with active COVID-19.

CDR3 sequence: CASSSKPGQGRGYTF. In nucleotides, the CDR3 is TGTGCCAGCAGCTCAAAACCGGGACAGGGACGTGGCTACACCTTC. This sequence joins TRBV2 and TRBJ1-2, with TRBD1 identical over 9 bases. Germline V gives CDR1 SNHLY, CDR2 FYNNEI. The CDR3 has 15 amino acids. Losses at the gene ends were 6 bases for V and 7 bases for J; bases not matched to a gene: 12. The full variable domain, with the rest looked up from reference TRBV2 and TRBJ1-2, is EPEVTQTPSHQVTQMGQEVILRCVPISNHLYFYWYRQILGQKVEFLVSFYNNEISEKSEIFDDQFSVERPDGSNFTLKIRSTKLEDSAMYFCASSSKPGQGRGYTFGSGTRLTVV.

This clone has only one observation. CDR3 sequence (DNA): TGTGCCAGCAGCTTAGATTGGCCTGCGAACACCGGGGAGCTGTTTTTT. Protein sequence: CASSLDWPANTGELFF. The chain links TRBV11-1 to TRBJ2-2; unclear D gene. The CDR3 has 16 residues. Germline CDR1 and CDR2: SGHAT and FQDESV (reference sequence). V was clipped by 1 base and J by 0 bases, with 9 bases between them.

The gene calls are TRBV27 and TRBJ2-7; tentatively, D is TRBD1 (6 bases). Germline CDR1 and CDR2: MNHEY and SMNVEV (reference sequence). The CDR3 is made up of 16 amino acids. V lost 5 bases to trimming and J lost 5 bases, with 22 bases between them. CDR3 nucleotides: TGTGCCAGCAGTCCTCCTAAACTCCGGGACACCCACGAGCAGTACTTC. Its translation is CASSPPKLRDTHEQYF.

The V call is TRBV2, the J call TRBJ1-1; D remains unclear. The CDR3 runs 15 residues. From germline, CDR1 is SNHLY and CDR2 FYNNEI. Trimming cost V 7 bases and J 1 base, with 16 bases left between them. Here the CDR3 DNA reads TGTGCCAGCACCCTGAGTGTCACCTCGAACACTGAAGCTTTCTTT. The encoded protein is CASTLSVTSNTEAFF.

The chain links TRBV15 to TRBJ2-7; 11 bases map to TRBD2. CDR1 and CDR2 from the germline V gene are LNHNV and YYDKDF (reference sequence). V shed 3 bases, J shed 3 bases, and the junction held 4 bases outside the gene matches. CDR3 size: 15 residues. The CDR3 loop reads CATSRAGLADYEQYF. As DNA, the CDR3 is TGTGCCACCAGCAGGGCGGGACTAGCGGACTACGAGCAGTACTTC.

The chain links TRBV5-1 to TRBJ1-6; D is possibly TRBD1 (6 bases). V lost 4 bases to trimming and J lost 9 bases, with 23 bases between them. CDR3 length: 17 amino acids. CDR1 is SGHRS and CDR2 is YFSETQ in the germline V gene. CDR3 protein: CASSARAAGGAGSPLHF. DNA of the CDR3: TGCGCCAGCAGCGCCCGGGCTGCGGGGGGCGCCGGTTCACCCCTCCACTTT.

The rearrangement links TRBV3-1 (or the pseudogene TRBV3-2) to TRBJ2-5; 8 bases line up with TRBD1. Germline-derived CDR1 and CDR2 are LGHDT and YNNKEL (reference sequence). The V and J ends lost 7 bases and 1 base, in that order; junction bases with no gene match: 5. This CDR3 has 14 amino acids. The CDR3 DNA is TGTGCCAGCATTCGACAGGGGTCCCAAGAGACCCAGTACTTC. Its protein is CASIRQGSQETQYF.

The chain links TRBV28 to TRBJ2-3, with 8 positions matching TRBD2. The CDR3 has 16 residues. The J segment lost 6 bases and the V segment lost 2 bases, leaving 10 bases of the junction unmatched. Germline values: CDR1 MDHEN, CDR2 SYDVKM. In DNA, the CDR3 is TGTGCCAGCAGTTTAGACGGGACTAGGATAAGTGATACGCAGTATTTT. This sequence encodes CASSLDGTRISDTQYF.

The CDR3 nucleotides read TGTGCCAGCTCGCCGGGGACAGGTTTGGTCGGATTGGAGCAGTACTTC. This sequence encodes CASSPGTGLVGLEQYF. The chain carries TRBV18 and TRBJ2-7, with TRBD1 matching over 8 bases. Looked up from germline, CDR1 is KGHSH and CDR2 is LQKENI. V was pared by 6 bases and J by 7 bases, with 17 bases of the junction left unmatched. CDR3 length: 16 amino acids. Full variable domain (outside the CDR3, taken from reference TRBV18 and TRBJ2-7): NAGVMQNPRHLVRRRGQEARLRCSPMKGHSHVYWYRQLPEEGLKFMVYLQKENIIDESGMPKERFSAEFPKEGPSILRIQQVVRGDSAAYFCASSPGTGLVGLEQYFGPGTRLTVT.

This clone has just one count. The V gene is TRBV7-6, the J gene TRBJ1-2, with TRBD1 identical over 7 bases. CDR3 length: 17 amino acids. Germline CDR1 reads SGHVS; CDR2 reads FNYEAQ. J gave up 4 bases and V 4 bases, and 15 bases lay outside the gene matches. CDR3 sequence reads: CASSYDTRQGPFYGYTF. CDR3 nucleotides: TGTGCCAGCAGCTACGACACAAGACAGGGTCCGTTCTATGGCTACACCTTC. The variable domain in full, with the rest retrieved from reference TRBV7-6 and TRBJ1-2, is GAGVSQSPRYKVTKRGQDVALRCDPISGHVSLYWYRQALGQGPEFLTYFNYEAQQDKSGLPNDRFSAERPEGSISTLTIQRTEQRDSAMYRCASSYDTRQGPFYGYTFGSGTRLTVV.

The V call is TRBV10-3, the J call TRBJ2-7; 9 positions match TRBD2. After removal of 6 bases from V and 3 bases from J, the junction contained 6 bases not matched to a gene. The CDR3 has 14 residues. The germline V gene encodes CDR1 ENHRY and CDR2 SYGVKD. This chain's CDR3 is CAISNSGSVYEQYF. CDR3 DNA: TGTGCCATCAGCAATAGCGGGAGTGTCTACGAGCAGTACTTC.

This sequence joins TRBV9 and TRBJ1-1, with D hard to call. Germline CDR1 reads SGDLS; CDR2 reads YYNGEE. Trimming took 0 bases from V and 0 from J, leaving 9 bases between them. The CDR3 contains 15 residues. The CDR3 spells CASSVGQIMNTEAFF. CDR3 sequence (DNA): TGTGCCAGCAGCGTAGGCCAGATCATGAACACTGAAGCTTTCTTT.

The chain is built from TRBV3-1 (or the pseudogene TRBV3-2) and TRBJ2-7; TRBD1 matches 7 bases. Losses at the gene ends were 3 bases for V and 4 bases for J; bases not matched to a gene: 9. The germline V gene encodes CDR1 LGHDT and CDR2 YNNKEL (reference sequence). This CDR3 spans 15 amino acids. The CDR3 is CASSQTGIMGYEQYF. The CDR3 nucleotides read TGTGCCAGCAGCCAGACAGGGATAATGGGGTACGAGCAGTACTTC.

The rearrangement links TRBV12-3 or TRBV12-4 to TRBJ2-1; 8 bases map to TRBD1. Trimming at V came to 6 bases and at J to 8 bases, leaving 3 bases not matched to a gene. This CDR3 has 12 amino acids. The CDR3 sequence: CASSKQGDEQFF. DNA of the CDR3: TGTGCCAGCAGCAAACAGGGGGATGAGCAGTTCTTC.

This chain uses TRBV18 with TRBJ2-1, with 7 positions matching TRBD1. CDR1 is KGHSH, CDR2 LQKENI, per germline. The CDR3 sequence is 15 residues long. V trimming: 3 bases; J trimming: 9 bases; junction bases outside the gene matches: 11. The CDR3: CASSPVTHRGAEQFF. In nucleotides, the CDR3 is TGTGCCAGCTCACCGGTCACACACAGGGGCGCTGAGCAGTTCTTC. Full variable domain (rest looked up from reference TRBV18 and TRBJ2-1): NAGVMQNPRHLVRRRGQEARLRCSPMKGHSHVYWYRQLPEEGLKFMVYLQKENIIDESGMPKERFSAEFPKEGPSILRIQQVVRGDSAAYFCASSPVTHRGAEQFFGPGTRLTVL.

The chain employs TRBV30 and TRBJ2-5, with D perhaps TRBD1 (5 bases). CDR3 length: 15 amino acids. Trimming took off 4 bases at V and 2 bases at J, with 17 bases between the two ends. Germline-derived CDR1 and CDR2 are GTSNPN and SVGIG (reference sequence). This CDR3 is CAWKVGGALQETQYF. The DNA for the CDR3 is TGTGCCTGGAAAGTCGGTGGGGCTTTACAAGAGACCCAGTACTTC.

The CDR3 DNA follows: TGTGCCAGCAGTTGGGTCTTTGGGGCAGGGGAGACCCAGTACTTC. It is translated as CASSWVFGAGETQYF. The V call is TRBV6-4, the J call TRBJ2-5, with D tentatively TRBD1 (5 bases). Trimming took 5 bases from V and 5 from J, leaving 18 bases between them. Germline CDR1 reads MRHNA; CDR2 reads SNTAGT. This CDR3 spans 15 amino acids.

The CDR3 loop reads CASSQDPGQGSEQYF. The CDR3 DNA reads as TGCGCCAGCAGCCAAGACCCGGGACAGGGGAGCGAGCAGTACTTC. The rearrangement links TRBV4-3 to TRBJ2-7, with TRBD1 identical over 10 bases. CDR3 size: 15 residues. V was pared by 0 bases and J by 6 bases, with 5 bases of the junction left unmatched. Germline assignment: CDR1 LGHNA and CDR2 YSLEER.

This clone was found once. The CDR3: CASSDRGTGLSDEQYF. In DNA form, the CDR3 reads TGTGCCAGCAGTGATAGGGGGACAGGTTTAAGCGACGAGCAGTACTTC. This sequence joins TRBV25-1 and TRBJ2-7, with TRBD1 identical over 8 bases. Trimming took 3 bases from V and 5 from J; bases not matched to a gene: 12. The CDR3 totals 16 residues. From germline, CDR1 is MGHDK and CDR2 SYGVNS.

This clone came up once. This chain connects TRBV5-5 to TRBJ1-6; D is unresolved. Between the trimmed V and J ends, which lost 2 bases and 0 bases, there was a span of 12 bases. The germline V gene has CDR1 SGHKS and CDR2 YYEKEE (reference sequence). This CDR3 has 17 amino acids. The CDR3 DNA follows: TGTGCCAGCAGCTTTTTTCCTGTGAGCTCCTATAATTCACCCCTCCACTTT. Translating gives CASSFFPVSSYNSPLHF.

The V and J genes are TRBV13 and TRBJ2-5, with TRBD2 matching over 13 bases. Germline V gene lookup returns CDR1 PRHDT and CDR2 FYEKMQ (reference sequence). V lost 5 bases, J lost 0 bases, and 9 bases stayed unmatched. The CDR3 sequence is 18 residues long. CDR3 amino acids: CASSPRTSGSEYQETQYF. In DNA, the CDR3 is TGTGCCAGCAGCCCCCGGACTAGCGGGAGTGAGTACCAAGAGACCCAGTACTTC.

For the CDR3, the DNA is TGTGCCACCAGCAGAGGAGCAGGTCCGACCGGGGAGCTGTTTTTT. Protein sequence: CATSRGAGPTGELFF. The chain is built from TRBV15 and TRBJ2-2; D is uncertain. Per germline, CDR1 LNHNV and CDR2 YYDKDF (reference sequence). This CDR3 is 15 amino acids long. Trimming pared 1 base from V and 5 bases from J, leaving 11 bases between.

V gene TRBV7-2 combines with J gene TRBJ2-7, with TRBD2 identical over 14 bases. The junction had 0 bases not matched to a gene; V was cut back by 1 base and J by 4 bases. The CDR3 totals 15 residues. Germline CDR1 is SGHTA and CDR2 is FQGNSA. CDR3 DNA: TGTGCCAGCAGCTTAGGACTAGCGGGAGGGTACGAGCAGTACTTC. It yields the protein CASSLGLAGGYEQYF.

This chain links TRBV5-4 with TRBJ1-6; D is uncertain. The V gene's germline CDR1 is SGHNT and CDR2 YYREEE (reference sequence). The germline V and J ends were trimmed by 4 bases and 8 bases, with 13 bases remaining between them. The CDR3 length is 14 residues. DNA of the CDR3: TGTGCCAGCAGCGTACTGACCGGGGATTCACCCCTCCACTTT. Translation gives CASSVLTGDSPLHF.

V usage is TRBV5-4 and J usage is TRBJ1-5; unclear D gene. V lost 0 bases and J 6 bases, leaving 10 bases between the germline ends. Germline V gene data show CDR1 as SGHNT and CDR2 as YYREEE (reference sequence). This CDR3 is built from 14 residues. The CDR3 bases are TGTGCCAGCAGCTTGGCTACGGGAAGTCAGCCCCAGCATTTT. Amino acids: CASSLATGSQPQHF.

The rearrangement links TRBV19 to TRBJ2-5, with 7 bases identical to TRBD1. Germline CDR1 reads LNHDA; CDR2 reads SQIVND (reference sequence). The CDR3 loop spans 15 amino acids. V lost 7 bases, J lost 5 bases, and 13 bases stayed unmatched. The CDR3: CASTRGRGHGETQYF. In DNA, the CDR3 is TGTGCCAGTACACGGGGAAGGGGGCATGGGGAGACCCAGTACTTC.

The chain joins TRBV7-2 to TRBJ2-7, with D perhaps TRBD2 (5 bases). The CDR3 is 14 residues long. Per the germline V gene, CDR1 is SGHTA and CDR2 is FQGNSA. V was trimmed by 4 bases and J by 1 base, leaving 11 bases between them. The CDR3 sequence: CASSSMRDSYEQYF. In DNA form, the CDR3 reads TGTGCCAGCAGCTCTATGAGGGATTCCTACGAGCAGTACTTC.

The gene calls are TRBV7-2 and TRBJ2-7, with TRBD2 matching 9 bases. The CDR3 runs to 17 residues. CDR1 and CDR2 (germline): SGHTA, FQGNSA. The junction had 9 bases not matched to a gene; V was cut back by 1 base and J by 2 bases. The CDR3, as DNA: TGTGCCAGCAGCTTAGAGGGGCGGGCTAGCGGGGCCTACGAGCAGTACTTC. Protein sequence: CASSLEGRASGAYEQYF.